This T cell receptor beta chain derives from a study of post-analysis software for immune sequencing data. Study-level background: There were relapsing-remitting, secondary progressive and progressive-relapsing multiple sclerosis among the disease courses included.

Study-wide results and limits: Controls had lower frequencies than patients of a handful of TRBV segments, which included TRBV5-6, TRBV5-1 and TRBV20-1. Among multiple sclerosis patients, normalized Chao1 diversity was significantly below that of controls. Those samples that were prepared in the same batch co-clustered strongly by F measure.

Libraries were made from TCR beta cDNA, and they carried unique molecular identifiers. Starting from roughly 1.1 to 9.2 million T cells, the study yielded about 500,000 cDNA molecules. TCRdb re-analysed the PCR reads in MiXCR, keeping a single row per CDR3 protein. The data contain hundreds of thousands of distinct CDR3 sequences, approximately 45% of them singletons. This CDR3 has 14 amino acids. On this clonotype: Its specificity is not known. Mismatch with germline at one junction end may stem from a read error.

The sequenced sample was blood. The rearrangement joins TRBV12-3 or TRBV12-4 to TRBJ2-1; possibly TRBD1 for D (6 bases). The receptor was isolated from a girl between 10 and 17 years old with multiple sclerosis. CDR3 DNA sequence: TGTACCAGCAGTTTATCCCCCGGGACACGGGAACAGTTCTTC. Amino acids: CTSSLSPGTREQFF.